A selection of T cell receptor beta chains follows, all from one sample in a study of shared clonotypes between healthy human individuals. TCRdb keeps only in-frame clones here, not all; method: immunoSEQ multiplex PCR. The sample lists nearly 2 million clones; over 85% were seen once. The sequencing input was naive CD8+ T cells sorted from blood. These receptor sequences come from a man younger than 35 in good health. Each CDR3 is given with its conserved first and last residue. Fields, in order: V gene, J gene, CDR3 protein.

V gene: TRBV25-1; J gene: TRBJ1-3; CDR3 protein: CASSESGSGNTIYF
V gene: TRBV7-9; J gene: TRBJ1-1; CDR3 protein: CASSFSNTEAFF
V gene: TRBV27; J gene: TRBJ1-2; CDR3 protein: CASSLRQGANGYTF
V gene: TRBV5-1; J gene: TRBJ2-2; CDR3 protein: CASSFRTVENTGELFF
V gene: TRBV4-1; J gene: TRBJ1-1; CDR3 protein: CASRITGGDTEAFF
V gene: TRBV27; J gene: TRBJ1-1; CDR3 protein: CASRKQGGGYTEAFF
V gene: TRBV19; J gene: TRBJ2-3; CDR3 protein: CATLQGATDTQYF
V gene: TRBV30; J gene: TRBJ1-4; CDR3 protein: CAWNSGNNEKLFF
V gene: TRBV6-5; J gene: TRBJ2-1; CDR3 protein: CASSYYPGAYNEQFF
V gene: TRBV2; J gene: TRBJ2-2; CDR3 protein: CASSESASGGTGGELFF
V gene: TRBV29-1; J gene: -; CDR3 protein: CSVVIAGYEQYF
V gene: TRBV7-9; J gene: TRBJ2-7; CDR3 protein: CASSSVGTGAAYEQYF
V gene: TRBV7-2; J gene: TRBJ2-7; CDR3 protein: CASSLEGRLNYEQYF
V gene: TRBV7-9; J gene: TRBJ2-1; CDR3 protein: CASSRVGTYSYNEQFF
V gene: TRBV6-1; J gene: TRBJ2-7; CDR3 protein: CASSEAFPYEQYF
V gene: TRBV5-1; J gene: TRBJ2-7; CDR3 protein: CASSLAQGFSHEQYF
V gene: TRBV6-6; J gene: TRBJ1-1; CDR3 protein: CASSPMGGTEAFF
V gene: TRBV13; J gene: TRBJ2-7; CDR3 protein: CASSWGLESSYEQYF
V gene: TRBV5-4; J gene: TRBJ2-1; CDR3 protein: CASSLDPSGYNEQFF
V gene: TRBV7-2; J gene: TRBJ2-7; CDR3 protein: CASSNRGSYEQYF
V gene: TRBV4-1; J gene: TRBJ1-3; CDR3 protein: CASSQVAAGSGNTIYF
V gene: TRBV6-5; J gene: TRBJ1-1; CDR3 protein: CASLIQGTKGTEAFF
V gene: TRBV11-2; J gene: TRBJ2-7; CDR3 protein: CASSYDRGTSYEQYF
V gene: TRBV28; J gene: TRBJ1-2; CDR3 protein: CASSLQGWYGYTF
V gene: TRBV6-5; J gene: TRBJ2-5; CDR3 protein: CASSYTSGSLETQYF
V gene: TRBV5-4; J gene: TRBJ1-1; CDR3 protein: CASSPDRDYTEAFF
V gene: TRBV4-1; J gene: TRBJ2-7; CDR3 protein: CASSLTDGSYEQYF
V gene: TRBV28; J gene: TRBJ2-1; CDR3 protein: CASSPRGDQYNEQFF
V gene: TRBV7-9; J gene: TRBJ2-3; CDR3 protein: CASSPTLNTDTQYF
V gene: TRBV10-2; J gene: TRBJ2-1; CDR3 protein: CASSEWGGLNEQFF
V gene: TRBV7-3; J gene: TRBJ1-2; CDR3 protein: CASSPTGTEDYGYTF
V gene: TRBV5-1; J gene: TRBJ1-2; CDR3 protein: CASSSGQGLGGYTF
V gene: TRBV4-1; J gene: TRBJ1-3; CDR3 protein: CASSPLGTGGLGNTIYF
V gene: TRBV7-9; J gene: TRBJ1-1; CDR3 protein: CASSSSGNTEAFF
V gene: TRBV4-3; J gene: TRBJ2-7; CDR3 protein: CASSQDTTDRVGIDEQYF
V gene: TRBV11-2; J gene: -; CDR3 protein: CASSLAPATYEQYF
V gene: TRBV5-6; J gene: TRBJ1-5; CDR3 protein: CASSLLQGDQPQHF
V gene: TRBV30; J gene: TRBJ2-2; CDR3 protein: CAWSVVYPGELFF
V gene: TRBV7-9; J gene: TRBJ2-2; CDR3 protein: CASSHPSGSIGGTGELFF
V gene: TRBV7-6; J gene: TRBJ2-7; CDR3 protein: CASSLARSYEQYF
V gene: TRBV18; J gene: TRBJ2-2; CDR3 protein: CASSPETRMNTGELFF
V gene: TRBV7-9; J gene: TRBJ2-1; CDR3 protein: CASSLPRGTVAYNEQFF
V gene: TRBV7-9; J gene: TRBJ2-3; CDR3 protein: CASTYSGGSTDTQYF
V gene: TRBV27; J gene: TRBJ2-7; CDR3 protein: CASSLGQGSYEQYF
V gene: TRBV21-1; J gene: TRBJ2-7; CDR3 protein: CATSSKYWPRQGTRVAVTYEQYF
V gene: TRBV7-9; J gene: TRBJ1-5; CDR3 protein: CASSFGGDQPQHF
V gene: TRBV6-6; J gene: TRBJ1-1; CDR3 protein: CASIQGLGAFF
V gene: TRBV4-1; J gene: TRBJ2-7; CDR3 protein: CASSQDSYQTYEQYF
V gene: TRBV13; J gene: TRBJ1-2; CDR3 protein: CASSLPARDRDYGYTF
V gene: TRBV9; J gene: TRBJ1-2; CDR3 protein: CASSDGTFGYTF
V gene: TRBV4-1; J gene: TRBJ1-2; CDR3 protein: CASSQEGEGVANYGYTF
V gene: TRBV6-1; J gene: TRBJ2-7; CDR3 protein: CASSDWGVSYEQYF
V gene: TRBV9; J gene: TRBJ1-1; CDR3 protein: CASSSIQGALYTEAFF
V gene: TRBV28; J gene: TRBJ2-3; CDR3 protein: CASSWRYRDRGTDTQYF